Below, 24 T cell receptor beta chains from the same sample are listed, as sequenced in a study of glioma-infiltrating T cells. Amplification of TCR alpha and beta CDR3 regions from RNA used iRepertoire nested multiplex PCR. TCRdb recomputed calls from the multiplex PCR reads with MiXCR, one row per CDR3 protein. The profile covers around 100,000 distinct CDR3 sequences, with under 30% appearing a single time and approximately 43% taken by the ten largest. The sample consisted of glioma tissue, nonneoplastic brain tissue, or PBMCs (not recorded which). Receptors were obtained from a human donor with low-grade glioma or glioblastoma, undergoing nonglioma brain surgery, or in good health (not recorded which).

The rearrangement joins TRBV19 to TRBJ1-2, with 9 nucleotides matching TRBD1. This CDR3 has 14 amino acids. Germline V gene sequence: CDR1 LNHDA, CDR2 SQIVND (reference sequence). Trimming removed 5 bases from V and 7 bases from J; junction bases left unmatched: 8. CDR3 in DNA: TGTGCCAGTAGTCCGGGACAGGGAATTGGTGGCTACACCTTC. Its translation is CASSPGQGIGGYTF.

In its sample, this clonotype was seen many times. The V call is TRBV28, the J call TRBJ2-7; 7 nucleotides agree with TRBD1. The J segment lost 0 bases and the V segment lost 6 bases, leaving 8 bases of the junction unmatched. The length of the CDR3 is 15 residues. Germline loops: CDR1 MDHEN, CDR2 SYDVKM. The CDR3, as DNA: TGTGCCAGCAGCCCCCCCGGGACAGTCTCCTACGAGCAGTACTTC. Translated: CASSPPGTVSYEQYF.

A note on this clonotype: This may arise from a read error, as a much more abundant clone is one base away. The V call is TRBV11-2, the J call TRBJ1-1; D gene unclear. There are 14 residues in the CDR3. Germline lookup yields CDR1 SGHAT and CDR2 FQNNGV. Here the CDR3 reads CASSSHPRESEALF. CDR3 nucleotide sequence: TGTGCCAGCAGCTCCCACCCAAGAGAGAGTGAAGCTTTATTT.

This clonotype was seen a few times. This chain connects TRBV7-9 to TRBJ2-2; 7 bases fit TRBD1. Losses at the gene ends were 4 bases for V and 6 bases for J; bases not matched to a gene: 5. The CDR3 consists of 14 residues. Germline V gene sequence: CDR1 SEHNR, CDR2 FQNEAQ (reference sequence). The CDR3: CASSYRQGSGELFF. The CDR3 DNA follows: TGTGCCAGCAGCTACCGACAGGGATCCGGGGAGCTGTTTTTT.

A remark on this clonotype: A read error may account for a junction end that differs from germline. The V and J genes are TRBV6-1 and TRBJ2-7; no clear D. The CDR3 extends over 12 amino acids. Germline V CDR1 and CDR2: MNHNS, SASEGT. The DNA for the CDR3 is TGTGCCGGCAGACGTTCGTCCTACGAGAGGTACTTC. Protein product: CAGRRSSYERYF.

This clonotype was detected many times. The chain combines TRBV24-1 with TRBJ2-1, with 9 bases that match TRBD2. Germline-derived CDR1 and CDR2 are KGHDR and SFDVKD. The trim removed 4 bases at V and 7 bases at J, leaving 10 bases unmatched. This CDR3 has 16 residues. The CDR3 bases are TGTGCCACCAGTGACCGGAGGCGGGGGGGCGGTAATGAGCAGTTCTTC. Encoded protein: CATSDRRRGGGNEQFF.

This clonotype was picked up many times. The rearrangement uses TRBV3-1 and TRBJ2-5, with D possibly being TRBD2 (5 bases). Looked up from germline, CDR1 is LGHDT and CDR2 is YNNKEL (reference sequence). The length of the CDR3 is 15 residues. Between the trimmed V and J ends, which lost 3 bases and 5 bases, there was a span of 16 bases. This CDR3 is CASSQGEGSRETQYF. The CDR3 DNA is TGTGCCAGCAGCCAGGGAGAAGGTTCAAGGGAGACCCAGTACTTC.

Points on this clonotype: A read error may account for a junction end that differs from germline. CDR3 loop: CASRQVSGDQDTQYF. The CDR3 nucleotides are TGCGCCAGCAGACAAGTATCGGGGGATCAAGATACGCAGTATTTT. The chain links TRBV4-1 to TRBJ2-3; TRBD2 might be the D (6 bases). The CDR3 covers 15 residues. Germline V gives CDR1 MGHRA, CDR2 YSYEKL.

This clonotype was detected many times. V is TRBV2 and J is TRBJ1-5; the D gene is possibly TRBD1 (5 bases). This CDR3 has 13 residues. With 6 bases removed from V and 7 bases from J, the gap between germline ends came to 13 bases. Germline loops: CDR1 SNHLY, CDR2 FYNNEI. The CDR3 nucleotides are TGTGCCAGCAGCCCAACGGGACCGCAGCCCCAGCATTTT. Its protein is CASSPTGPQPQHF.

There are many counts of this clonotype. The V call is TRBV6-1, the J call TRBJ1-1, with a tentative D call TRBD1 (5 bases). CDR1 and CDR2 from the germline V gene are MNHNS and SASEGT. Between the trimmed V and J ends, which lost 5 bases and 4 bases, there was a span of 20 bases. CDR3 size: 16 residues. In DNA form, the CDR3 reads TGTGCCAGCAGTAAAGAGCAGGGAGTCGGTAGCACTGAAGCTTTCTTT. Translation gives CASSKEQGVGSTEAFF.

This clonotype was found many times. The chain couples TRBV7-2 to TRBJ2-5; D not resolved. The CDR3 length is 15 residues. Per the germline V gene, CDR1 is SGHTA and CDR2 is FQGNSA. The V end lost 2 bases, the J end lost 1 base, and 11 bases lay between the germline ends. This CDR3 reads CASSLMSTVQETQYF. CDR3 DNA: TGTGCCAGCAGCTTAATGTCCACTGTCCAAGAGACCCAGTACTTC.

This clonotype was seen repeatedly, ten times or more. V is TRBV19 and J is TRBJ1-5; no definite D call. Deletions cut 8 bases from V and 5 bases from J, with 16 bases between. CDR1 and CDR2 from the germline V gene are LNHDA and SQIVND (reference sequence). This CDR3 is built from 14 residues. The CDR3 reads CASQVRGRHQPQHF. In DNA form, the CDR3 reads TGTGCCAGTCAAGTTCGTGGTCGGCATCAGCCCCAGCATTTT.

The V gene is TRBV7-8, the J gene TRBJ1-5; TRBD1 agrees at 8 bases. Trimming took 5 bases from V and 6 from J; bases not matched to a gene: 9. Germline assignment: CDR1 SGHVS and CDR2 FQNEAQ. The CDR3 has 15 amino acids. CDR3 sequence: CASSRTGGRAQPQHF. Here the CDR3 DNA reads TGTGCCAGCAGCCGAACAGGGGGACGCGCTCAGCCCCAGCATTTT.

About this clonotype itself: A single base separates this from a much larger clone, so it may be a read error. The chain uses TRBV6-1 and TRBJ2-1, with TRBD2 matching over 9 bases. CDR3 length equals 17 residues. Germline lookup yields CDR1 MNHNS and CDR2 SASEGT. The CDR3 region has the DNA TGTGCCAGCAGTGGCGCCCGAGCGGGGGGAACCAGGGATGAGCGGTTCTTC. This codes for CASSGARAGGTRDERFF.

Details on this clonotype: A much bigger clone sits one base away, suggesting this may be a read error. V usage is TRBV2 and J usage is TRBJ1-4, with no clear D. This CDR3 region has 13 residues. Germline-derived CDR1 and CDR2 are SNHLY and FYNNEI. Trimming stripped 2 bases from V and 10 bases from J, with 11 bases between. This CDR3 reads CASSETLGGKLFF. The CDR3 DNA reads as TGTGCCAGCAGTGAAACCCTTGGTGGAAAACTGTTTTTT.

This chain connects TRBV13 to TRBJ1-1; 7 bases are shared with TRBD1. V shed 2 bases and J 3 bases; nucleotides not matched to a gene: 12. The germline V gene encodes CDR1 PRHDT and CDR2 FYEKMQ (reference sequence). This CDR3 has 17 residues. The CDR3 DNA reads TGTGCCAGCAGCTTATTTGCCACCGGGACAGCCTACACTGAAGCTTTCTTT. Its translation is CASSLFATGTAYTEAFF.

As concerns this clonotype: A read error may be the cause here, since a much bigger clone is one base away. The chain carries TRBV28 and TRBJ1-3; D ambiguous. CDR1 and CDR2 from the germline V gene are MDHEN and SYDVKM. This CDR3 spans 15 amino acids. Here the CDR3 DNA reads TGTGCCAGCAGTCTCGATCCTCTGGCTGGAAACGCCATATATTTT. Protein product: CASSLDPLAGNAIYF.

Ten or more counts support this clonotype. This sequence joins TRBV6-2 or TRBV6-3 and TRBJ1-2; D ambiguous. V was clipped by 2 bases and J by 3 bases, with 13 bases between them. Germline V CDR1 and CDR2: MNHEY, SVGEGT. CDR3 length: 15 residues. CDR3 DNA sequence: TGTGCCAGCAGTTACGGGCAGATCCTCGACTATGGCTACACCTTC. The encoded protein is CASSYGQILDYGYTF.

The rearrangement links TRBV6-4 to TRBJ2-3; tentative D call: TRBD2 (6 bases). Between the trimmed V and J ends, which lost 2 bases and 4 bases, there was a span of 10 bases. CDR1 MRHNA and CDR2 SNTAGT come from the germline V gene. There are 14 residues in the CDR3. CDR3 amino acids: CASSDGGVADTQYF. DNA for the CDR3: TGTGCCAGCAGTGACGGAGGGGTGGCAGATACGCAGTATTTT.

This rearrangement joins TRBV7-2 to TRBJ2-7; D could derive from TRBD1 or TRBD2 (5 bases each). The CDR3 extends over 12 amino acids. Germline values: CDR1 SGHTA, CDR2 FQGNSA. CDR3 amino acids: CASSEGFYEQYF. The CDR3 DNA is TGTGCAAGCTCAGAGGGGTTCTACGAGCAGTACTTC.

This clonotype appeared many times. CDR3 sequence: CASSGHRGFTDTQYF. DNA for the CDR3: TGTGCCAGCAGTGGGCACCGGGGGTTTACAGATACGCAGTATTTT. V usage is TRBV28 and J usage is TRBJ2-3, with TRBD2 as a possible D gene (6 bases). The CDR3 loop spans 15 amino acids. Germline CDR1 MDHEN, CDR2 SYDVKM. V was clipped by 5 bases and J by 3 bases, with 15 bases between them.

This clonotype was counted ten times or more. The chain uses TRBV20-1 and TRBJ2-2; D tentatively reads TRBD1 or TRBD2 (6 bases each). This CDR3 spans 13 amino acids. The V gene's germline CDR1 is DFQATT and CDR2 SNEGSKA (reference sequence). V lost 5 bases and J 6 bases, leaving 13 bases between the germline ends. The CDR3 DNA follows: TGCAGTGCTCAACAGGGAGGTCCCGGGGAGCTGTTTTTT. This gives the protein CSAQQGGPGELFF.

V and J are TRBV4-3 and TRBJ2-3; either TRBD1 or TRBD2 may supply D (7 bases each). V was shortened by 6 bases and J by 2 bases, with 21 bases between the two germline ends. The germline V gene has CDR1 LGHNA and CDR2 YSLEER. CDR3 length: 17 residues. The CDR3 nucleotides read TGCGCCAGCAGTCTCGAATGGGGAGGGGGCCTCACAGATACGCAGTATTTT. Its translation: CASSLEWGGGLTDTQYF.

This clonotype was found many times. CDR3 DNA sequence: TGTGCCAGCTGCAGCGGGGCGAATAACTACGAGCAGTACTTC. Amino acid sequence: CASCSGANNYEQYF. The J gene is TRBJ2-7, the V gene TRBV2; 7 positions match TRBD2. The J segment lost 3 bases and the V segment lost 8 bases, leaving 10 bases of the junction unmatched. Looked up from germline, CDR1 is SNHLY and CDR2 is FYNNEI. The CDR3 totals 14 residues.